This T cell receptor (beta chain) was recovered during a study of T-cell memory formation after mild COVID-19. The V end lost 2 bases, the J end lost 5 bases, and 15 bases lay between the germline ends. CDR1 and CDR2 (germline): DFQATT, SNEGSKA (reference sequence). The CDR3 is 14 residues long. Overall study findings and caveats: The study found balanced CD4/CD8 in clones contracting day 15 to 85 and a CD4+ lean in later expanders.

Of note for this clonotype: Its antigen is not known.

TCRdb used MiXCR to reprocess the 5' RACE reads, holding one entry per CDR3 protein. There are 270,000 or so distinct CDR3 sequences in the sample; about a sixth occur only once, and around 23% lies in the top ten. V usage is TRBV20-1 and J usage is TRBJ1-1, with a possible D match to TRBD1 (5 bases). The receptor's source is a man aged 18 to 29 who had mild COVID-19 (a few samples of this study predate the infection). Cell type and time point are not known. The sequenced sample consisted of PBMCs or a T cell subset sorted from them (not recorded which). CDR3: CSARSRVRRTEAFF. The CDR3 DNA reads TGCAGTGCTAGAAGCAGGGTCCGGAGGACTGAAGCTTTCTTT.